These 18 T cell receptor beta chains came from one sample sequenced in a study of OX40 agonist ivuxolimab in advanced cancers. Library construction relied on the immunoSEQ multiplex PCR assay. Drawn from immuneACCESS, this table holds only the in-frame rearrangements with V and J called that TCRdb kept. Clones are partly lost; checked studies trace under half to an unresolved V gene and leave the rest unexplained. The sample table lists 40,000 to 45,000 clones, approximately 84% of them with a count of one. The ten largest clones capture more than 6% of the sample. The sample consisted of CD4+ or CD8+ T cells sorted from blood, taken in a trial of the OX40 agonist ivuxolimab. The receptors were gathered from an adult with an advanced solid tumor such as melanoma, head and neck, liver or kidney cancer.

The chain combines TRBV6-6 with TRBJ1-5; D call uncertain. This CDR3 is 13 amino acids long. Looked up from germline, CDR1 is MNHNY and CDR2 is SVGAGI (reference sequence). V lost 7 bases, J lost 6 bases, and 13 bases lay in between. CDR3 sequence: CASTRAGGQPQHF. The CDR3, as DNA: TGTGCCAGCACCCGAGCTGGAGGTCAGCCCCAGCATTTT.

The chain couples TRBV27 to TRBJ2-7; TRBD2 matches at 7 bases. Germline V CDR1 and CDR2: MNHEY, SMNVEV (reference sequence). There are 14 residues in the CDR3. Trimming at V came to 1 base and at J to 4 bases, leaving 4 bases not matched to a gene. The CDR3 bases are TGTGCCAGCAGTTTATGGCAGGGAGGGTACGAGCAGTACTTC. This gives the protein CASSLWQGGYEQYF.

The chain links TRBV19 to TRBJ1-1; D remains unclear. CDR1 and CDR2 from the germline V gene are LNHDA and SQIVND (reference sequence). The V end lost 6 bases, the J end lost 9 bases, and 14 bases lay between the germline ends. The CDR3 covers 12 residues. CDR3 nucleotides: TGTGCCAGTAGAGGCAAGCCCGACCAAGCTTTCTTT. It encodes CASRGKPDQAFF.

The chain joins TRBV18 to TRBJ2-3; 14 bases are a match to TRBD2. This CDR3 spans 18 amino acids. Losses at the gene ends were 0 bases for V and 5 bases for J; bases not matched to a gene: 7. Germline assignment: CDR1 KGHSH and CDR2 LQKENI. CDR3 region: CASSPPGRGLAGGDTQYF. The CDR3, as DNA: TGTGCCAGCTCACCACCGGGGCGTGGACTAGCGGGAGGAGATACGCAGTATTTT.

This clone has just one count. The chain uses TRBV10-3 and TRBJ1-1; D might be TRBD1 (5 bases). V shed 0 bases and J shed 1 base, with 9 bases lying between them. Germline assignment: CDR1 ENHRY and CDR2 SYGVKD. The CDR3 is 15 amino acids. Here the CDR3 reads CAISESEGANTEAFF. In nucleotides, the CDR3 is TGTGCCATCAGTGAGTCAGAAGGGGCGAACACTGAAGCTTTCTTT.

The chain carries TRBV10-1 and TRBJ1-1, with a tentative D call TRBD1 (5 bases). This CDR3 is 14 amino acids long. Germline V gives CDR1 WNHNN, CDR2 SYGVQD (reference sequence). Trimming cost V 3 bases and J 4 bases, with 12 bases left between them. The CDR3 region is CASSDSQGITEAFF. In DNA form, the CDR3 reads TGCGCCAGCAGTGATAGCCAGGGCATCACTGAAGCTTTCTTT.

The chain combines TRBV4-2 with TRBJ2-7; D uncertain. Looked up from germline, CDR1 is LGHNA and CDR2 is YNFKEQ. The V end was cut by 9 bases, the J end by 2 bases, with 14 bases between. There are 13 residues in the CDR3. The chain's CDR3 is CASIRSGAYEQYF. As DNA, the CDR3 is TGTGCCAGTATCAGGAGTGGGGCCTACGAGCAGTACTTC.

A single count supports this clone. The gene calls are TRBV5-1 and TRBJ1-1; D is unresolved. Trimming took off 2 bases at V and 0 bases at J, with 11 bases between the two ends. Germline lookup yields CDR1 SGHRS and CDR2 YFSETQ. This CDR3 has 15 residues. The DNA for the CDR3 is TGCGCCAGCAGCTTAATGACACCGATGAACACTGAAGCTTTCTTT. This encodes CASSLMTPMNTEAFF.

The rearrangement links TRBV7-7 to TRBJ2-1; tentative D call: TRBD2 (5 bases). V was shortened by 1 base and J by 7 bases, with 11 bases between the two germline ends. Germline CDR1 and CDR2: SSHAT and FNYEAQ (reference sequence). The CDR3 totals 14 residues. CDR3 protein: CASSLGLGENEQFF. CDR3 DNA: TGTGCCAGCAGCTTAGGTCTCGGGGAAAATGAGCAGTTCTTC.

The chain carries TRBV9 and TRBJ1-2, with D uncertain. The CDR3 extends over 13 amino acids. With 4 bases removed from V and 4 bases from J, the gap between germline ends came to 11 bases. Germline loops: CDR1 SGDLS, CDR2 YYNGEE. Here the CDR3 DNA reads TGTGCCAGCAGCCTCTCGGACGTCTATGGCTACACCTTC. It codes for CASSLSDVYGYTF.

The V and J genes are TRBV19 and TRBJ2-1; 8 bases are shared with TRBD1. Trimming removed 6 bases from V and 2 bases from J; junction bases left unmatched: 6. The CDR3 length is 15 residues. CDR1 and CDR2 from the germline V gene are LNHDA and SQIVND (reference sequence). The CDR3 here is CASRSDRVPYNEQFF. CDR3 DNA sequence: TGTGCCAGTAGATCGGACAGGGTCCCCTACAATGAGCAGTTCTTC. The complete variable domain, with remaining parts taken from reference TRBV19 and TRBJ2-1, reads DGGITQSPKYLFRKEGQNVTLSCEQNLNHDAMYWYRQDPGQGLRLIYYSQIVNDFQKGDIAEGYSVSREKKESFPLTVTSAQKNPTAFYLCASRSDRVPYNEQFFGPGTRLTVL.

The chain carries TRBV28 and TRBJ1-5; a weak D match, TRBD1 (6 bases). This CDR3 comprises 14 residues. CDR1 is MDHEN, CDR2 SYDVKM, per germline. Trimming shortened V by 11 bases and J by 0 bases, and 14 bases separated the two germline ends. The CDR3 protein is CAATGIVSNQPQHF. The CDR3, as DNA: TGTGCCGCTACAGGGATCGTTAGCAATCAGCCCCAGCATTTT.

The CDR3 loop is CASSEGRGLITFF. In DNA form, the CDR3 reads TGTGCCAGCAGTGAAGGAAGGGGGCTGATAACTTTCTTT. J is TRBJ1-1 and V is TRBV2, with 7 positions matching TRBD1. With V trimmed by 1 base and J by 12 bases, 8 bases remained unmatched. The length of the CDR3 is 13 residues. CDR1 and CDR2 from the germline V gene are SNHLY and FYNNEI.

The chain uses TRBV5-1 and TRBJ2-1; 10 bases align to TRBD1. Germline CDR1 and CDR2: SGHRS and YFSETQ. CDR3 length equals 13 residues. The V gene end was trimmed by 8 bases and the J gene end by 5 bases; junction bases not matched to a gene: 4. The CDR3 reads CASGTGVNNEQFF. The CDR3 DNA is TGCGCCAGTGGGACAGGGGTTAACAATGAGCAGTTCTTC.

This clone was seen more than once but under ten times. The genes are TRBV5-5 and TRBJ1-1, with D hard to call. Germline CDR1 SGHKS, CDR2 YYEKEE (reference sequence). The CDR3 length is 14 residues. Trimming removed 2 bases from V and 1 base from J, with 9 bases in between. The CDR3 nucleotides are TGTGCCAGCAGCTTCATCGAGGAGAACACTGAAGCTTTCTTT. It yields the protein CASSFIEENTEAFF.

The chain is built from TRBV7-8 and TRBJ2-1; D ambiguous. CDR3 size: 12 residues. V lost 5 bases and J lost 7, with 9 bases in between. CDR1 SGHVS and CDR2 FQNEAQ come from the germline V gene. DNA of the CDR3: TGTGCCAGCAGCACTGCCCGAAATGAGCAGTTCTTC. It translates to CASSTARNEQFF.

The V and J genes are TRBV12-5 and TRBJ1-1, with D possibly TRBD1 on 5 matching bases. This CDR3 contains 14 residues. V lost 5 bases to trimming and J lost 7 bases, with 17 bases between them. Germline V gene sequence: CDR1 LGHNT, CDR2 FRNRAP. CDR3: CASGPDWEGVEAFF. The CDR3, as DNA: TGTGCTAGTGGTCCGGACTGGGAAGGGGTTGAAGCTTTCTTT.

By proportion, this clone is medium-sized (0.01 to 0.1%). The J gene is TRBJ2-7, the V gene TRBV18, with 7 bases matching TRBD2. V was clipped by 0 bases and J by 4 bases; unmatched bases: 6. Germline loops: CDR1 KGHSH, CDR2 LQKENI. The CDR3 has 15 residues. CDR3: CASSPPVSGMYEQYF. The CDR3 bases are TGTGCCAGCTCACCACCGGTAAGCGGGATGTACGAGCAGTACTTC.